The source of this T cell receptor (beta chain) is a study of blood T cell repertoires in COVID-19. The overall study: Material from acute and convalescent COVID-19 was sourced from the United States, Italy and Spain. From T cells, B-cell-depleted T cells, or PBMCs came the material, which was cDNA or gDNA.

V lost 6 bases, J lost 5 bases, and 29 bases lay in between. Germline V gene lookup returns CDR1 MRHNA and CDR2 SNTAGT. This CDR3 comprises 19 residues. In the original processing: It was from reference gene primer amplification that nucleated cell counts were estimated. Sequencing used immunoSEQ multiplex PCR; TCRdb keeps in-frame clones, though not all of them. V, J and clone size reflect that table, while D and trimming were determined from the DNA. The data show roughly 180,000 clones, roughly 85% seen once. This receptor was taken from a woman in her fifties or sixties with acute or convalescent COVID-19. V is TRBV6-4 and J is TRBJ1-5; D is uncertain. Sequencing used peripheral blood. The CDR3 region has the DNA TGTGCCAGCAGCCGGACCCCGCTCGGGGAGAAAGGATTCGATCAGCCCCAGCATTTT. This translates into CASSRTPLGEKGFDQPQHF.